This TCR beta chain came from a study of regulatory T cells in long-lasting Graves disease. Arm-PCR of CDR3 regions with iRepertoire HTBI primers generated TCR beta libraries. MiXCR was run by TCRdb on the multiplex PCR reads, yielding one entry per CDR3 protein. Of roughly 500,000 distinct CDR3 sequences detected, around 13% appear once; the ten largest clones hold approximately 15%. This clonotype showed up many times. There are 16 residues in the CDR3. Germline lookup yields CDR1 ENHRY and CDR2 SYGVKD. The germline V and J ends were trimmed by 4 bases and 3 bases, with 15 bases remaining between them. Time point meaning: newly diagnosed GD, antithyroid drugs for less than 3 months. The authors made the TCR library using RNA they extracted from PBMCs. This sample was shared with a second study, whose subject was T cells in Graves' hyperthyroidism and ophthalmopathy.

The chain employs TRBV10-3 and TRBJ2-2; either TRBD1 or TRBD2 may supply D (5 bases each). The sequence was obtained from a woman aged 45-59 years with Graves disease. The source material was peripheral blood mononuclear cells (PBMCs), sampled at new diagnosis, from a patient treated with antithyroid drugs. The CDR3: CAISASGRVDTGELFF. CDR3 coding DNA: TGTGCCATCAGTGCGTCGGGGCGTGTGGACACCGGGGAGCTGTTTTTT.